This T cell receptor beta chain originates from a study of T cell responses to AZD1222 COVID-19 vaccine. The V gene lost 6 bases and the J gene lost 2 bases, with 10 bases spanning the gap. The CDR3 runs 13 residues. Germline assignment: CDR1 MNHEY and CDR2 SVGAGI. Clones were read by immunoSEQ multiplex PCR, and TCRdb kept only the in-frame ones, dropping some. Among over 150,000 clones listed, roughly 90% were seen once. This receptor was taken from an adult in good health. Sequences were derived from peripheral blood, sampled on day 0 of AZD1222 vaccination. The rearrangement joins TRBV6-5 to TRBJ1-1; perhaps TRBD1 as D (6 bases). This chain's CDR3 is CASRQGLNTEAFF. The CDR3 DNA reads as TGTGCCAGCAGACAGGGCCTTAACACTGAAGCTTTCTTT.